Listed below are T cell receptor beta chains from one sample, sequenced in a study of siplizumab effects on memory and regulatory T cells. Sequencing was performed with immunoSEQ multiplex PCR; in TCRdb, only in-frame clones are kept and a portion is missing. Here the sample spans approximately 94,000 clones, about 94% being singletons. The specimen sequenced was non-Treg CD4+ T cells sorted from blood. The receptors stem from a human donor in good health. Each CDR3 is given with its conserved first and last residue. Fields, in order: J gene, clone size, D gene, V gene, CDR3 protein, CDR3 DNA. The D gene is left open where the match is weak. Some rows mark clone size as missing; the rest say once, few, many or name a class of expanded clone.

j_call: TRBJ1-2; clone_size: once; d_call: TRBD1; v_call: TRBV11-2; cdr3_aa: CASSLNRGQMSGYTF; cdr3_nt: TGTGCCAGCAGCCTCAACAGGGGGCAAATGAGTGGCTACACCTTC
j_call: TRBJ2-2; clone_size: -; d_call: -; v_call: TRBV7-3; cdr3_aa: CASSFGLRNTGELFF; cdr3_nt: TGTGCCAGCAGCTTTGGTCTACGTAACACCGGGGAGCTGTTTTTT
j_call: TRBJ2-3; clone_size: -; d_call: TRBD2; v_call: TRBV11-1; cdr3_aa: CASSQEGVAGTQYF; cdr3_nt: TGTGCCAGCAGCCAGGAAGGGGTAGCGGGTACGCAGTATTTT
j_call: TRBJ1-1; clone_size: -; d_call: -; v_call: TRBV18; cdr3_aa: CASLLAPDTEAFF; cdr3_nt: TGTGCCAGCCTTTTGGCCCCGGACACTGAAGCTTTCTTT
j_call: TRBJ1-1; clone_size: once; d_call: TRBD1; v_call: TRBV27; cdr3_aa: CASSLSPGGSTEAFF; cdr3_nt: TGTGCCAGCAGTTTATCCCCAGGGGGAAGCACTGAAGCTTTCTTT
j_call: TRBJ2-5; clone_size: -; d_call: -; v_call: TRBV5-1; cdr3_aa: CASSLGSQAETQYF; cdr3_nt: TGCGCCAGCAGCTTAGGGTCTCAGGCGGAGACCCAGTACTTC
j_call: TRBJ1-1; clone_size: once; d_call: -; v_call: TRBV6-6; cdr3_aa: CASSYAGTEAFF; cdr3_nt: TGTGCCAGCAGTTATGCAGGGACTGAAGCTTTCTTT
j_call: TRBJ2-3; clone_size: -; d_call: -; v_call: TRBV7-8; cdr3_aa: CASSLAPPSGQYF; cdr3_nt: TGTGCCAGCAGCTTAGCCCCCCCATCGGGGCAGTATTTT
j_call: TRBJ1-5; clone_size: -; d_call: -; v_call: TRBV5-1; cdr3_aa: CASSLGGVQPQHF; cdr3_nt: TGCGCCAGCAGCTTGGGGGGGGTGCAGCCCCAGCATTTT
j_call: TRBJ1-1; clone_size: -; d_call: -; v_call: TRBV2; cdr3_aa: CASSDSNLSPEAFF; cdr3_nt: TGTGCCAGCAGTGATTCGAATCTGTCCCCTGAAGCTTTCTTT
j_call: TRBJ1-2; clone_size: -; d_call: TRBD1; v_call: TRBV5-6; cdr3_aa: CASSSPSTGGLDDTF; cdr3_nt: TGTGCCAGCAGCTCCCCGTCTACAGGGGGCCTTGACGACACCTTC
j_call: TRBJ1-1; clone_size: few; d_call: -; v_call: TRBV14; cdr3_aa: CASSQVGQLYTEAFF; cdr3_nt: TGTGCCAGCAGCCAAGTCGGACAGCTGTACACTGAAGCTTTCTTT
j_call: TRBJ1-6; clone_size: -; d_call: -; v_call: TRBV25-1; cdr3_aa: CASSESRIEFSPLHF; cdr3_nt: TGTGCCAGCAGTGAATCGAGAATCGAGTTCTCACCCCTCCACTTT
j_call: TRBJ1-6; clone_size: -; d_call: -; v_call: TRBV6-5; cdr3_aa: CASISRLHDSPLHF; cdr3_nt: TGTGCCAGCATCTCCAGACTGCATGATTCACCCCTCCACTTT
j_call: TRBJ2-1; clone_size: -; d_call: -; v_call: TRBV7-3; cdr3_aa: CASSPGPYNEQFF; cdr3_nt: TGTGCCAGCAGCCCGGGACCTTACAATGAGCAGTTCTTC
j_call: TRBJ2-5; clone_size: -; d_call: -; v_call: TRBV7-8; cdr3_aa: CASSSYLGSGETQYF; cdr3_nt: TGTGCCAGCAGCTCCTATTTGGGCAGCGGGGAGACCCAGTACTTC
j_call: TRBJ1-1; clone_size: -; d_call: -; v_call: TRBV4-1; cdr3_aa: CASSHQPNTEAFF; cdr3_nt: TGCGCCAGCAGCCACCAGCCGAACACTGAAGCTTTCTTT
j_call: TRBJ2-6; clone_size: -; d_call: TRBD1; v_call: TRBV5-8; cdr3_aa: CASRRQGSGANVLTF; cdr3_nt: TGTGCCAGCAGGAGACAGGGGTCTGGGGCCAACGTCCTGACTTTC
j_call: TRBJ2-5; clone_size: -; d_call: -; v_call: TRBV11-2; cdr3_aa: CASSRSSPGVETQYF; cdr3_nt: TGTGCCAGCAGCAGGTCTTCCCCGGGGGTCGAGACCCAGTACTTC
j_call: TRBJ1-3; clone_size: once; d_call: -; v_call: TRBV19; cdr3_aa: CASSIGGTGNTIYF; cdr3_nt: TGTGCCAGTAGTATAGGGGGGACTGGAAACACCATATATTTT
j_call: TRBJ2-1; clone_size: -; d_call: TRBD2; v_call: TRBV7-9; cdr3_aa: CASSLVLADLNEQFF; cdr3_nt: TGTGCCAGCAGCTTAGTACTAGCGGATCTCAATGAGCAGTTCTTC
j_call: TRBJ2-6; clone_size: once; d_call: -; v_call: TRBV11-2; cdr3_aa: CASSLGRVEANVLTF; cdr3_nt: TGTGCCAGCAGCTTAGGCAGGGTGGAGGCCAACGTCCTGACTTTC
j_call: TRBJ2-7; clone_size: -; d_call: -; v_call: TRBV18; cdr3_aa: CASSPFAGRPLNEQYF; cdr3_nt: TGTGCCAGCTCACCATTTGCGGGAAGACCACTGAACGAGCAGTACTTC
j_call: TRBJ2-5; clone_size: -; d_call: -; v_call: TRBV18; cdr3_aa: CASSQKGQETQYF; cdr3_nt: TGTGCCAGCTCACAAAAGGGCCAAGAGACCCAGTACTTC
j_call: TRBJ2-7; clone_size: -; d_call: TRBD1; v_call: TRBV2; cdr3_aa: CASSGQGELGVF; cdr3_nt: TGTGCCAGCTCGGGACAGGGAGAGTTGGGGGTCTTC
j_call: TRBJ1-2; clone_size: -; d_call: -; v_call: TRBV18; cdr3_aa: CASSPQDEPVYGYTF; cdr3_nt: TGTGCCAGCTCACCACAGGACGAGCCGGTCTATGGCTACACCTTC
j_call: TRBJ2-6; clone_size: once; d_call: -; v_call: TRBV10-2; cdr3_aa: CASRRGSGANVLTF; cdr3_nt: TGCGCCAGCAGGAGGGGGTCTGGGGCCAACGTCCTGACTTTC
j_call: TRBJ2-5; clone_size: -; d_call: TRBD2; v_call: TRBV7-3; cdr3_aa: CASSSGLVGETQYF; cdr3_nt: TGTGCCAGCAGCTCAGGACTAGTCGGGGAGACCCAGTACTTC
j_call: TRBJ1-2; clone_size: -; d_call: -; v_call: TRBV19; cdr3_aa: CASSQIDLDGYTF; cdr3_nt: TGTGCCAGTAGTCAAATCGACTTGGATGGCTACACCTTC
j_call: TRBJ1-4; clone_size: -; d_call: -; v_call: TRBV19; cdr3_aa: CASTQGQTGEKLFF; cdr3_nt: TGTGCCAGTACGCAGGGGCAAACGGGTGAAAAACTGTTTTTT
j_call: TRBJ1-1; clone_size: once; d_call: -; v_call: TRBV27; cdr3_aa: CASSFPDKRQEITEAFF; cdr3_nt: TGTGCCAGCAGTTTCCCCGATAAAAGACAGGAGATCACTGAAGCTTTCTTT
j_call: TRBJ2-7; clone_size: -; d_call: -; v_call: TRBV10-3; cdr3_aa: CAISESLSGSRETYEQYF; cdr3_nt: TGTGCCATCAGTGAGTCCTTGTCTGGCAGCCGTGAGACCTACGAGCAGTACTTC
j_call: TRBJ2-1; clone_size: once; d_call: -; v_call: TRBV7-3; cdr3_aa: CASSLIANYNEQFF; cdr3_nt: TGTGCCAGCAGCTTAATCGCGAATTACAATGAGCAGTTCTTC
j_call: TRBJ2-7; clone_size: -; d_call: -; v_call: TRBV7-6; cdr3_aa: CASSLVKSASSYEQYF; cdr3_nt: TGTGCCAGCAGCTTAGTAAAAAGCGCCAGCTCCTACGAGCAGTACTTC
j_call: TRBJ1-6; clone_size: -; d_call: -; v_call: TRBV28; cdr3_aa: CASSPQQGISPLHF; cdr3_nt: TGTGCCAGCAGTCCGCAACAGGGTATCTCACCCCTCCACTTT
j_call: TRBJ2-7; clone_size: -; d_call: -; v_call: TRBV15; cdr3_aa: CATSRDFFGGEQYF; cdr3_nt: TGTGCCACCAGCAGAGATTTCTTTGGCGGCGAGCAGTACTTC
j_call: TRBJ2-5; clone_size: -; d_call: -; v_call: TRBV2; cdr3_aa: CASRPRTRETQYF; cdr3_nt: TGTGCCAGCAGACCCCGGACGAGGGAGACCCAGTACTTC
j_call: TRBJ2-3; clone_size: -; d_call: TRBD1; v_call: TRBV6-1; cdr3_aa: CASRGQISTDTQYF; cdr3_nt: TGTGCCAGCAGGGGACAGATTAGCACAGATACGCAGTATTTT
j_call: TRBJ2-2; clone_size: -; d_call: -; v_call: TRBV9; cdr3_aa: CASEGLHTGELFF; cdr3_nt: TGTGCCAGTGAGGGCCTTCACACCGGGGAGCTGTTTTTT